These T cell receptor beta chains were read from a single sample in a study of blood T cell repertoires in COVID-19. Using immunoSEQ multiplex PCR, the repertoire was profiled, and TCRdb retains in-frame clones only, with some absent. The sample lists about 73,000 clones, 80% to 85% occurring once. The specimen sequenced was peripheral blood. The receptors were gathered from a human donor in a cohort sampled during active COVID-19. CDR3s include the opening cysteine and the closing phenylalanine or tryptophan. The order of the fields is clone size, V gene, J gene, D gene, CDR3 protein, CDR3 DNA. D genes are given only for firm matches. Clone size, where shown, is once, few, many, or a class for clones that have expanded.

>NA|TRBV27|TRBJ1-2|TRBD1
CASSLRTGSGYTF
TGTGCCAGCAGTCTCAGGACAGGTAGCGGCTACACCTTC
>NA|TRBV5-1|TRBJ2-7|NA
CASSEAYEQYF
TGCGCCAGCAGCGAGGCCTACGAGCAGTACTTC
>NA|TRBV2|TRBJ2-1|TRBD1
CASRAGQGAYNEQFF
TGTGCCAGCAGGGCCGGACAGGGGGCGTACAATGAGCAGTTCTTC
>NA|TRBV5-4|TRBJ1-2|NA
CASSLPGFRDGYTF
TGTGCCAGCAGCTTGCCAGGGTTTCGCGATGGCTACACCTTC
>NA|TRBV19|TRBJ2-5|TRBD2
CASSESLAGGQETQYF
TGTGCCAGTAGTGAGTCTCTAGCGGGGGGGCAAGAGACCCAGTACTTC
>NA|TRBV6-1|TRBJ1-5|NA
CASSEATLRVRQPQHF
TGTGCCAGCAGTGAGGCGACTCTCCGAGTGAGGCAGCCCCAGCATTTT
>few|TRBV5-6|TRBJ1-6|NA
CASSLVGAGSSPLHF
TGTGCCAGCAGCTTGGTGGGGGCCGGGTCTTCACCCCTCCACTTT
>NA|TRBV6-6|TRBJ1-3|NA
CASSYKDISGNTIYF
TGTGCCAGCAGTTACAAGGACATCTCTGGAAACACCATATATTTT
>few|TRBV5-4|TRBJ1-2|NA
CASSSIYGYTF
TGTGCCAGCAGCTCAATCTATGGCTACACCTTC
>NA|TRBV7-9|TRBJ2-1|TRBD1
CASSLVRGQYHNEQFF
TGTGCCAGCAGCTTGGTGAGGGGACAGTACCACAATGAGCAGTTCTTC
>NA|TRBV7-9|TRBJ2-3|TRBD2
CASSLPGTSGSSTQYF
TGTGCCAGCAGCTTACCCGGGACTAGCGGATCCAGTACGCAGTATTTT
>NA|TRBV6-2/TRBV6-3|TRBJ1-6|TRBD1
CASSPPTTGLRKSPLHF
TGTGCCAGCAGCCCCCCGACGACAGGGTTGCGAAAATCACCCCTCCACTTT
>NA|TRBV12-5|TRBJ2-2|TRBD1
CASGWPGQVNSINTGELFF
TGTGCTAGTGGTTGGCCGGGACAGGTCAACTCAATCAACACCGGGGAGCTGTTTTTT
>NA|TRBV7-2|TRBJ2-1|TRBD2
CASSLVGTRPEEQFF
TGTGCCAGCAGCTTAGTTGGGACTAGGCCCGAGGAGCAGTTCTTC
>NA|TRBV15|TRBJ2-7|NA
CATSPSRWGLYEQYF
TGTGCCACCAGCCCCTCCCGGTGGGGACTCTACGAGCAGTACTTC
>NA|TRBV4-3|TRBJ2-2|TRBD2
CASSPLAGTPGELFF
TGCGCCAGCAGCCCCCTAGCGGGCACCCCCGGGGAGCTGTTTTTT
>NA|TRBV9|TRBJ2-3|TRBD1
CASSVGTVDTDTQYF
TGTGCCAGCAGCGTGGGGACAGTTGACACAGATACGCAGTATTTT
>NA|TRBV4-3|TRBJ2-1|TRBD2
CASSQDAASGASSSYNEQFF
TGCGCCAGCAGCCAAGATGCGGCTAGCGGGGCATCAAGCTCCTACAATGAGCAGTTCTTC
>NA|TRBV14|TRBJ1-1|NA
CASSPRALLLNTEAFF
TGTGCCAGCAGCCCCAGGGCATTACTGCTGAACACTGAAGCTTTCTTT
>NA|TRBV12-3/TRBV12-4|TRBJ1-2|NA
CASSLGGGYGYTF
TGTGCCAGCAGTTTAGGGGGGGGCTATGGCTACACCTTC
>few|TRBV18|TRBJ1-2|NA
CASSPSGTAGYTF
TGTGCCAGCTCCCCTTCCGGGACTGCTGGCTACACCTTC
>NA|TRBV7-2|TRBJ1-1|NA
CASSLVSGGTNTEAFF
TGTGCCAGCAGCTTAGTATCTGGAGGGACCAACACTGAAGCTTTCTTT
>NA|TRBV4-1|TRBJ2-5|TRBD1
CASSQTETGAYETQYF
TGCGCCAGCAGCCAGACGGAAACAGGGGCATATGAGACCCAGTACTTC
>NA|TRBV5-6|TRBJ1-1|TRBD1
CASSLEGQWPNTEAFF
TGTGCCAGCAGCTTGGAGGGACAGTGGCCGAACACTGAAGCTTTCTTT
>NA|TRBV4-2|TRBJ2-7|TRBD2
CASSPGTSGGLFYEQYF
TGTGCCAGCAGCCCTGGGACTAGCGGGGGGTTGTTCTACGAGCAGTACTTC
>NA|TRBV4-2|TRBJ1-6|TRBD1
CASSQGRDRNNSPLHF
TGTGCCAGCAGCCAAGGCCGGGACAGGAATAATTCACCCCTCCACTTT
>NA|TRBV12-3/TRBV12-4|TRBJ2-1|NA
CASSLPPDEQFF
TGTGCCAGCAGTTTGCCGCCGGATGAGCAGTTCTTC
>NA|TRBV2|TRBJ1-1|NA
CASTPPTKLEAFF
TGTGCCAGTACCCCCCCGACAAAGCTTGAAGCTTTCTTT
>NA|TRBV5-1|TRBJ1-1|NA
CASSSQGNTEAFF
TGCGCCAGCAGCTCCCAGGGGAACACTGAAGCTTTCTTT
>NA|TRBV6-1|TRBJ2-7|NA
CASSELEGTEQYF
TGTGCCAGCAGTGAACTCGAGGGCACGGAGCAGTACTTC
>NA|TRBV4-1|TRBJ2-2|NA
CASSQVPGDTGELFF
TGCGCCAGCAGCCAAGTGCCGGGGGATACCGGGGAGCTGTTTTTT
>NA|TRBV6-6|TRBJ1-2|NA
CASSYLNPQGGYTF
TGTGCCAGCAGTTACTTAAACCCCCAGGGGGGCTACACCTTC
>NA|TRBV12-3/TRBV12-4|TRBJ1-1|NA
CASSLNYPSEAFF
TGTGCCAGCAGTTTAAATTATCCCTCTGAAGCTTTCTTT
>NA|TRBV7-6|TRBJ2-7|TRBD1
CASSRETGAYEQYF
TGTGCCAGCAGCCGGGAGACAGGGGCCTACGAGCAGTACTTC
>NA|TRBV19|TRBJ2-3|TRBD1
CASRVQGAGDTQYF
TGTGCCAGTAGGGTACAGGGGGCCGGAGATACGCAGTATTTT
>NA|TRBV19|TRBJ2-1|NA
CASSIDRYNEQFF
TGTGCCAGTAGTATAGACAGATACAATGAGCAGTTCTTC
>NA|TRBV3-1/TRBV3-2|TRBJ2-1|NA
CASSQELSRGPGAEQFF
TGTGCCAGCAGCCAAGAATTATCGCGGGGGCCGGGCGCTGAGCAGTTCTTC
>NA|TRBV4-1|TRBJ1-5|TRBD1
CASSQVVRGNNQPQHF
TGCGCCAGCAGCCAAGTTGTCAGGGGGAACAATCAGCCCCAGCATTTT
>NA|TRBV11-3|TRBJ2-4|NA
CASSLQAPNIQYF
TGTGCCAGCAGTCTTCAGGCTCCAAACATTCAGTACTTC
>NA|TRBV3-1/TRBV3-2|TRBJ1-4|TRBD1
CASSAGTGARKLFF
TGTGCCAGCAGCGCCGGGACAGGGGCGCGGAAACTGTTTTTT
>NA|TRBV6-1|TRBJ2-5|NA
CASSEGGVTQYF
TGTGCCAGCAGTGAGGGGGGAGTGACCCAGTACTTC
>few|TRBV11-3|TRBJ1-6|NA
CASSLGRVNSPLHF
TGTGCCAGCAGCTTGGGCAGGGTTAATTCACCCCTCCACTTT
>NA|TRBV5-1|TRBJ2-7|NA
CASSLVGGSYEQYF
TGCGCCAGCAGCTTGGTAGGTGGGAGCTACGAGCAGTACTTC
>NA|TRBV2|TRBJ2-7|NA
CASSEGLYEQYF
TGTGCCAGCAGTGAAGGACTTTACGAGCAGTACTTC
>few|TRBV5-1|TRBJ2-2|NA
CASSFRVGNTGELFF
TGCGCCAGCAGCTTCAGGGTAGGGAACACCGGGGAGCTGTTTTTT
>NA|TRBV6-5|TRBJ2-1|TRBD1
CASSSRDRGYGEQFF
TGTGCCAGCAGTTCCCGGGACAGGGGATACGGTGAGCAGTTCTTC
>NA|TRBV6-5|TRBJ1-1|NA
CASSYSTGRMNTEAFF
TGTGCCAGCAGTTACTCAACAGGGCGTATGAACACTGAAGCTTTCTTT
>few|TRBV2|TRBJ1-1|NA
CASTRRGAGDTEAFF
TGTGCCAGCACCCGGCGGGGAGCAGGCGACACTGAAGCTTTCTTT
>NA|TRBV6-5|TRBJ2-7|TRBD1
CASRERQGSYEQYF
TGTGCCAGCAGGGAGAGACAGGGCTCCTACGAGCAGTACTTC
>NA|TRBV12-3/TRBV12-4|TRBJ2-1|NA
CASSPTRMSEQFF
TGTGCCAGCAGCCCCACTAGGATGAGTGAGCAGTTCTTC
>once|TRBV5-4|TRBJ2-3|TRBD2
CASSLARGALGLGTQYF
TGTGCCAGCAGCTTGGCGCGGGGGGCTTTGGGGTTGGGTACGCAGTATTTT
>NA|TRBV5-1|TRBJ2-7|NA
CASSFGRGVGEQYF
TGCGCCAGCAGCTTCGGCAGGGGTGTCGGCGAGCAGTACTTC
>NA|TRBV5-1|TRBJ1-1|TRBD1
CASSLEGQVDTEAFF
TGCGCCAGCAGCTTGGAGGGACAGGTGGACACTGAAGCTTTCTTT